What follows are 30 T cell receptor beta chains derived from one specimen sequenced in a study of molecular identifiers for immune sequencing clone quantification. Via MiXCR, TCRdb re-called the PCR reads, giving one row per CDR3 protein. Of about 320,000 distinct CDR3 sequences listed, 24% were seen once; the top ten hold around 0.74%. Sequenced material: naive CD8+ T cells from blood, with Jurkat cell RNA spiked in. The sample's subset: FACS-sorted CD8+CD4-CCR7+CD45RA+ naive T cells. The receptors were gathered from a human donor in good health. Some libraries in this study had Jurkat cell RNA spiked in.

The chain is built from TRBV28 and TRBJ1-1; D is uncertain. CDR1 is MDHEN, CDR2 SYDVKM, per germline. The CDR3 has 12 amino acids. Trimming removed 6 bases from V and 1 base from J, with 6 bases in between. CDR3 amino acids: CASRRPNTEAFF. In DNA form, the CDR3 reads TGTGCCAGCAGACGACCGAACACTGAAGCTTTCTTT.

This clonotype was seen ten or more times. This chain links TRBV27 with TRBJ1-1, with no clear D. The CDR3 totals 16 residues. Trimming took off 3 bases at V and 5 bases at J, with 19 bases between the two ends. Per the germline V gene, CDR1 is MNHEY and CDR2 is SMNVEV (reference sequence). As DNA, the CDR3 is TGTGCCAGCAGTTTTGGGCCCTCAACTGGGGTGACTGAAGCTTTCTTT. Amino acid sequence: CASSFGPSTGVTEAFF.

The chain has TRBV7-6 and TRBJ2-3; 9 bases map to TRBD2. V was clipped by 1 base and J by 4 bases; unmatched bases: 6. The CDR3 runs to 16 residues. CDR1 is SGHVS, CDR2 FNYEAQ, per germline. The CDR3 DNA is TGTGCCAGCAGCTTAGAGGGGACTAGCACACCAGATACGCAGTATTTT. As protein: CASSLEGTSTPDTQYF. The entire variable domain, with the rest obtained from reference TRBV7-6 and TRBJ2-3, is as follows: GAGVSQSPRYKVTKRGQDVALRCDPISGHVSLYWYRQALGQGPEFLTYFNYEAQQDKSGLPNDRFSAERPEGSISTLTIQRTEQRDSAMYRCASSLEGTSTPDTQYFGPGTRLTVL.

Many counts were recorded for this clonotype. The chain links TRBV9 to TRBJ1-3; D ambiguous. Germline V lookup: CDR1 SGDLS, CDR2 YYNGEE. The CDR3 runs 13 residues. Between the trimmed V and J ends, which lost 3 bases and 0 bases, there was a span of 4 bases. CDR3 residues: CASSASSGNTIYF. Here the CDR3 DNA reads TGTGCCAGCAGCGCGAGCTCTGGAAACACCATATATTTT.

The chain employs TRBV27 and TRBJ2-7; TRBD1 or TRBD2 may be the D gene (5 bases each). Germline V gene data show CDR1 as MNHEY and CDR2 as SMNVEV (reference sequence). Trimming took off 10 bases at V and 0 bases at J, with 10 bases between the two ends. The CDR3 has 12 amino acids. The chain's CDR3 is CATGTSSYEQYF. CDR3 sequence (DNA): TGTGCCACAGGGACGAGCTCCTACGAGCAGTACTTC.

Comment on this clonotype: This may be a read error: a much more frequent sequence differs by one nucleotide. The V gene is TRBV5-6, the J gene TRBJ1-5; the D is unclear. The CDR3 contains 14 residues. The V gene lost 2 bases and the J gene lost 9 bases, with 15 bases spanning the gap. Germline-derived CDR1 and CDR2 are SGHDT and YYEEEE. For the CDR3, the DNA is TGTGCCAGCAGCTTATTCTATCCCACTGGGCCCCAGCATTTT. It encodes CASSLFYPTGPQHF.

This clonotype has at least ten counts. The V and J genes are TRBV29-1 and TRBJ1-1; D is ambiguous. V lost 0 bases to trimming and J lost 0 bases, with 5 bases between them. Germline V gives CDR1 SQVTM, CDR2 ANQGSEA. The CDR3 is made up of 13 amino acids. This CDR3 reads CSVEDRMNTEAFF. The DNA of the CDR3 is TGCAGCGTTGAAGATAGAATGAACACTGAAGCTTTCTTT.

This clonotype has ten or more counts. The genes are TRBV6-5 and TRBJ2-3, with D unclear. With 4 bases removed from V and 0 bases from J, the gap between germline ends came to 8 bases. CDR1 is MNHEY, CDR2 SVGAGI, per germline. The CDR3 runs 14 residues. The CDR3 here is CASSWRPSTDTQYF. The DNA for the CDR3 is TGTGCCAGCAGTTGGCGGCCGAGCACAGATACGCAGTATTTT.

This clonotype was recorded many times. The V call is TRBV25-1, the J call TRBJ1-6, with no clear D. The CDR3 extends over 13 amino acids. V gave up 1 base and J gave up 9 bases, with 7 bases separating them. The germline V gene encodes CDR1 MGHDK and CDR2 SYGVNS. CDR3 loop: CASSESTGSPLHF. For the CDR3, the DNA is TGTGCCAGCAGTGAATCTACCGGTTCACCCCTCCACTTT.

The table lists this clonotype with many counts. The V call is TRBV19, the J call TRBJ1-5; 8 positions agree with TRBD1. The CDR3 is 14 residues long. The J segment lost 9 bases and the V segment lost 2 bases, leaving 6 bases of the junction unmatched. Germline CDR1 and CDR2: LNHDA and SQIVND (reference sequence). CDR3 in DNA: TGTGCCAGTAGTATACTACAGGGGGGTTGGCCCCAGCATTTT. This sequence encodes CASSILQGGWPQHF.

This clonotype appeared a few times. The rearrangement links TRBV7-8 to TRBJ1-4; D is undetermined. CDR1 is SGHVS and CDR2 is FQNEAQ in the germline V gene. With 2 bases removed from V and 1 base from J, the gap between germline ends came to 11 bases. This CDR3 has 16 amino acids. CDR3 sequence reads: CASSLTQSGTNEKLFF. Written as DNA, the CDR3 is TGTGCCAGCAGCTTAACCCAAAGCGGAACTAATGAAAAACTGTTTTTT.

Many counts were recorded for this clonotype. The chain recombines TRBV30 with TRBJ2-3; D gene ambiguous. The CDR3 loop spans 14 amino acids. V shed 1 base and J shed 1 base, with 9 bases lying between them. Per germline, CDR1 GTSNPN and CDR2 SVGIG (reference sequence). This CDR3 is CAWSALGGTDTQYF. As DNA, the CDR3 is TGTGCCTGGAGTGCGTTGGGTGGCACAGATACGCAGTATTTT.

This clonotype appeared many times. This chain connects TRBV27 to TRBJ2-7; maybe TRBD2 (6 bases). V was clipped by 3 bases and J by 3 bases, with 9 bases between them. CDR3 length: 13 amino acids. The germline V gene has CDR1 MNHEY and CDR2 SMNVEV (reference sequence). The CDR3, as DNA: TGTGCCAGCAGTTTCGGGGGTGGCTACGAGCAGTACTTC. It translates to CASSFGGGYEQYF.

In this sample, this clonotype turned up a few times. The rearrangement links TRBV28 to TRBJ1-2; possible D gene TRBD1, 6 bases. Trimming shortened V by 4 bases and J by 8 bases, and 17 bases separated the two germline ends. Per germline, CDR1 MDHEN and CDR2 SYDVKM. This CDR3 has 14 residues. The CDR3 loop reads CASSSPRGVVGYTF. The CDR3 bases are TGTGCCAGCAGTTCCCCCAGGGGCGTAGTCGGCTACACCTTC.

This clonotype has a count of ten or more. This sequence joins TRBV5-1 and TRBJ2-3, with 15 positions matching TRBD2. CDR1 and CDR2 (germline): SGHRS, YFSETQ. The junction had 7 bases not matched to a gene; V was cut back by 2 bases and J by 0 bases. The CDR3 is 19 residues long. This CDR3 is CASSFTGTSGGISTDTQYF. The CDR3 nucleotides read TGCGCCAGCAGCTTCACCGGGACTAGCGGGGGGATAAGCACAGATACGCAGTATTTT.

The V and J genes are TRBV28 and TRBJ2-5; TRBD2 might be the D (5 bases). Germline V gene sequence: CDR1 MDHEN, CDR2 SYDVKM. The V gene lost 2 bases and the J gene lost 5 bases, with 9 bases spanning the gap. The CDR3 extends over 13 amino acids. As DNA, the CDR3 is TGTGCCAGCAGTTTAGCTGGGAGTGAGACCCAGTACTTC. It translates to CASSLAGSETQYF.

The chain carries TRBV4-3 and TRBJ2-3, with 8 bases lining up with TRBD1. The junction had 7 bases not matched to a gene; V was cut back by 2 bases and J by 0 bases. The CDR3 runs 17 residues. CDR1 and CDR2 (germline): LGHNA, YSLEER. The CDR3 loop is CASSQHGQGTSTDTQYF. For the CDR3, the DNA is TGCGCCAGCAGCCAACACGGACAGGGAACGAGCACAGATACGCAGTATTTT.

Regarding this clonotype: This may arise from a read error, as a much more abundant clone is one base away. The chain carries TRBV2 and TRBJ1-2, with D perhaps TRBD1 (5 bases). The CDR3 is 14 amino acids. Looked up from germline, CDR1 is SNHLY and CDR2 is FYNNEI. The CDR3 bases are TGTGCCAGCGGTGAACGGCAGGGACCCTATGGCTACACCTTC. Protein sequence: CASGERQGPYGYTF.

With regard to this clonotype: Germline is not matched at one junction end, which may reflect a read error. The chain recombines TRBV6-5 with TRBJ1-5; possibly TRBD1 for D (5 bases). The CDR3 spans 18 residues. CDR1 is MNHEY and CDR2 is SVGAGI in the germline V gene. CDR3 bases: TGTGCCAGCAGCCTACCTCGAAAAACGGGCCCGGACAATCAGCCCCCGCATTTT. Translation: CASSLPRKTGPDNQPPHF.

The V gene is TRBV11-2, the J gene TRBJ1-1, with no clear D. There are 15 residues in the CDR3. V shed 8 bases and J shed 1 base, with 17 bases lying between them. CDR1 and CDR2 (germline): SGHAT, FQNNGV. CDR3 coding DNA: TGTGCCAGCTGCTACGGATGGCAGCCGAACACTGAAGCTTTCTTT. Its translation is CASCYGWQPNTEAFF.

The chain recombines TRBV28 with TRBJ2-6; D is ambiguous. Looked up from germline, CDR1 is MDHEN and CDR2 is SYDVKM. The CDR3 runs 13 residues. V lost 11 bases to trimming and J lost 1 base, with 9 bases between them. This CDR3 reads CAGSNSGANVLTF. As DNA, the CDR3 is TGTGCCGGGTCGAATTCTGGGGCCAACGTCCTGACTTTC.

This clonotype was recorded at least ten times. The V and J genes are TRBV12-3 or TRBV12-4 and TRBJ1-1; D gene unclear. The V end lost 5 bases, the J end lost 6 bases, and 7 bases lay between the germline ends. This CDR3 region has 11 residues. The CDR3 bases are TGTGCCAGCAGTCGGGGTTCTGAAGCTTTCTTT. This encodes CASSRGSEAFF.

The sample holds a few counts of this clonotype. This CDR3 reads CASSFGPRALYEQYF. The DNA of the CDR3 is TGTGCCAGCAGTTTCGGACCGCGTGCCCTCTACGAGCAGTACTTC. V gene TRBV12-3 or TRBV12-4 combines with J gene TRBJ2-7; no reliable D call. V was cut by 3 bases and J by 3 bases, with 15 bases left in between. This CDR3 spans 15 amino acids.

This clonotype was found a few times. The gene calls are TRBV4-3 and TRBJ1-2; D not resolved. CDR3 length equals 15 residues. In germline, CDR1 is LGHNA, CDR2 YSLEER. V lost 0 bases to trimming and J lost 5 bases, with 13 bases between them. CDR3 nucleotide sequence: TGCGCCAGCAGCCAAGATTTCCGGGCCTTATATGGCTACACCTTC. Its translation: CASSQDFRALYGYTF.

This clonotype occurred many times. V is TRBV5-4 and J is TRBJ2-7; D uncertain. The V and J ends lost 5 bases and 0 bases respectively, with 12 bases between them. The germline V gene encodes CDR1 SGHNT and CDR2 YYREEE (reference sequence). This CDR3 is built from 14 residues. The DNA of the CDR3 is TGTGCCAGCAGACCAGACCATAGCTCCTACGAGCAGTACTTC. Residues: CASRPDHSSYEQYF.

The V gene is TRBV14, the J gene TRBJ1-1, with TRBD1 matching 11 bases. CDR1 SGHDN and CDR2 FVKESK come from the germline V gene. The J segment lost 8 bases and the V segment lost 4 bases, leaving 9 bases of the junction unmatched. The length of the CDR3 is 15 residues. CDR3 bases: TGTGCCAGCAGCCCCAGTGGGACAGGGGGAATGGAAGCTTTCTTT. The encoded protein is CASSPSGTGGMEAFF.

The chain employs TRBV19 and TRBJ2-1; no definite D call. The V end was cut by 3 bases, the J end by 6 bases, with 18 bases between. Germline loops: CDR1 LNHDA, CDR2 SQIVND (reference sequence). This CDR3 has 16 residues. The CDR3 DNA reads TGTGCCAGTAGTATGCATCGGTTCCCGGCCCCCAATGAGCAGTTCTTC. Encoded protein: CASSMHRFPAPNEQFF.

Remarks on this clonotype: Because the CDR3 is missing its conserved closing phenylalanine or tryptophan, this is likely a read error. The rearrangement joins TRBV29-1 to TRBJ2-7; D is undetermined. The germline CDR1 and CDR2 sequences are SQVTM and ANQGSEA. V was trimmed by 0 bases and J by 2 bases, leaving 17 bases between them. The CDR3 spans 16 residues. The CDR3 is CSVEELGIGMTYEQYL. CDR3 in DNA: TGCAGCGTTGAAGAGCTAGGGATTGGAATGACCTACGAGCAGTACCTC.

The V call is TRBV9, the J call TRBJ1-1, with 8 bases that match TRBD1. Germline loops: CDR1 SGDLS, CDR2 YYNGEE. After removal of 3 bases from V and 7 bases from J, the junction contained 2 bases not matched to a gene. This CDR3 has 12 residues. In DNA form, the CDR3 reads TGTGCCAGCAGCGACGGGACAGGTGAAGCTTTCTTT. This sequence encodes CASSDGTGEAFF.

Only a few counts were recorded for this clonotype. This sequence joins TRBV27 and TRBJ2-7; 8 bases align to TRBD2. Trimming cost V 5 bases and J 7 bases; bases outside gene matches: 7. This CDR3 contains 13 residues. The germline gives CDR1 MNHEY, CDR2 SMNVEV (reference sequence). Written as DNA, the CDR3 is TGTGCCAGCAGTATAGTTTTAGCGGGGGAGCAGTACTTC. The encoded protein is CASSIVLAGEQYF.